The next 26 T cell receptor beta chains were all read from a single sample in a study of T cells expressing NK-cell markers (dated by TCRdb to between 2020 and 2021). Library construction relied on 5' RACE. The data were produced on an Illumina HiSeq 2000. With the reads reprocessed by TCRdb, a single entry stands for each CDR3 protein sequence and no DNA is reported. Per the sample table, the count is about 260,000 distinct CDR3 sequences. Around 3.9% of the sample is in the top ten clones. The sequencing sample was made of blood T cells: a sorted CD56 or NKG2C T cell subset, CD4+ or CD8+ T cells, or bulk PBMC T cells (not recorded which). These receptors came from a woman aged 18 to 69 in good health.

The J gene is TRBJ2-7, the V gene TRBV4-3; TCRdb indicates TRBD2, and absent DNA this call remains unverified. The germline gives CDR1 LGHNA, CDR2 YSLEER. This CDR3 comprises 15 residues. This chain's CDR3 is CASSQERGMYYEQYF.

This chain connects TRBV9 to TRBJ1-1; TCRdb names TRBD1, which stays unverified in the absence of DNA. CDR3 length: 14 residues. Germline V gene data show CDR1 as SGDLS and CDR2 as YYNGEE. The CDR3 sequence is CASSGLSVFTEAFF.

The rearrangement joins TRBV20-1 to TRBJ2-5; TCRdb proposes TRBD1, but this gene call is untestable without DNA. CDR1 DFQATT and CDR2 SNEGSKA come from the germline V gene (reference sequence). The CDR3 loop spans 13 amino acids. The CDR3 loop reads CSARPGQQETQYF.

This rearrangement joins TRBV4-3 to TRBJ2-3; TCRdb outputs TRBD1, but without DNA this stays unchecked. Germline CDR1 is LGHNA and CDR2 is YSLEER. This CDR3 comprises 15 residues. Here the CDR3 reads CASSQELLGADTQYF.

The genes are TRBV11-2 and TRBJ2-2; TCRdb's assignment of TRBD2 cannot be checked, as there is no DNA. This CDR3 comprises 14 residues. Germline lookup yields CDR1 SGHAT and CDR2 FQNNGV. CDR3 residues: CASTWGGKAGELFF.

This sequence joins TRBV6-5 and TRBJ1-2; TCRdb's assignment of TRBD1 cannot be checked, as there is no DNA. Germline V gives CDR1 MNHEY, CDR2 SVGAGI. This CDR3 is 17 amino acids long. This CDR3 reads CASSYSYKVDSNYGYTF.

V gene TRBV20-1 combines with J gene TRBJ2-5; TCRdb outputs TRBD2, but without DNA this stays unchecked. CDR1 is DFQATT, CDR2 SNEGSKA, per germline (reference sequence). The CDR3 is made up of 16 amino acids. CDR3 sequence: CSARATGGTSSQTQYF.

The CDR3: CSARTGEAKNIQYF. V is TRBV20-1 and J is TRBJ2-4; TCRdb's D call, TRBD2, is unchecked because there is no DNA. Germline assignment: CDR1 DFQATT and CDR2 SNEGSKA (reference sequence). CDR3 length equals 14 residues.

V usage is TRBV20-1 and J usage is TRBJ2-1; there is no DNA to check the TCRdb D call of TRBD2. The CDR3 is 15 residues long. CDR1 and CDR2 from the germline V gene are DFQATT and SNEGSKA (reference sequence). CDR3 in amino acids: CSAHESGGAYNEQFF.

Here the CDR3 reads CASSPEGLSTDTQYF. The chain combines TRBV7-2 with TRBJ2-3; TCRdb names TRBD2, which stays unverified in the absence of DNA. The V gene's germline CDR1 is SGHTA and CDR2 FQGNSA. The CDR3 runs 15 residues.

The V and J genes are TRBV12-3 or TRBV12-4 and TRBJ1-4. There are 12 residues in the CDR3. CDR3: CASTQVGNKLFF.

CDR3: CASSLRPGAGGNTIYF. The rearrangement joins TRBV7-3 to TRBJ1-3; the D call from TCRdb, TRBD1, cannot be confirmed without DNA. The germline CDR1 and CDR2 sequences are SGHTA and FQGTGA. CDR3 length: 16 residues.

The chain joins TRBV7-6 to TRBJ2-3; the TCRdb D gene call, TRBD2, has no DNA to confirm it. The CDR3 runs to 19 residues. CDR1 is SGHVS, CDR2 FNYEAQ, per germline. The chain's CDR3 is CASSFFLDASGRSTDTQYF.

The chain has TRBV12-3 or TRBV12-4 and TRBJ2-5; checking the TCRdb D call of TRBD2 is not possible without DNA. The CDR3 contains 17 residues. The CDR3 sequence is CATSRGGLAGGQETQYF.

CDR3 in amino acids: CATSDFRAGAHNEQFF. V is TRBV24-1 and J is TRBJ2-1; TCRdb calls TRBD2, which cannot be checked without DNA. CDR3 length equals 16 residues. The germline gives CDR1 KGHDR, CDR2 SFDVKD.

The gene calls are TRBV11-1 and TRBJ2-1; TCRdb returns TRBD2, unconfirmable since there is no DNA. Germline lookup yields CDR1 SGHAT and CDR2 FQDESV (reference sequence). This CDR3 comprises 15 residues. Here the CDR3 reads CASSFGGSDRYEQFF.

The chain is built from TRBV12-3 or TRBV12-4 and TRBJ1-5. The CDR3 has 14 amino acids. This chain's CDR3 is CASSSNSKYQPQHF.

The CDR3 is CASSQGQVGGRAFF. The V and J genes are TRBV4-3 and TRBJ1-1. CDR1 and CDR2 from the germline V gene are LGHNA and YSLEER. The CDR3 consists of 14 residues.

The V gene is TRBV29-1, the J gene TRBJ1-2; TCRdb names TRBD1, which stays unverified in the absence of DNA. CDR1 is SQVTM, CDR2 ANQGSEA, per germline. The length of the CDR3 is 13 residues. Here the CDR3 reads CSAINQGAYGYTF.

V is TRBV12-3 or TRBV12-4 and J is TRBJ2-1. CDR3 length: 17 amino acids. CDR3 amino acids: CASSLARQLTFYNEQFF.

The J gene is TRBJ1-4, the V gene TRBV3-1. The V gene's germline CDR1 is LGHDT and CDR2 YNNKEL (reference sequence). This CDR3 has 15 residues. The chain's CDR3 is CASTLDLSTNEKLFF.

The chain couples TRBV12-3 or TRBV12-4 to TRBJ2-7; the TRBD2 assignment by TCRdb is unverifiable without DNA. The CDR3 extends over 17 amino acids. This CDR3 reads CASTGTSGVPFSYEQYF.

The rearrangement joins TRBV6-1 to TRBJ1-1; the D call of TRBD1 rests on TCRdb alone, since no DNA is present to check it. Germline loops: CDR1 MNHNS, CDR2 SASEGT. CDR3 length: 15 amino acids. CDR3 sequence reads: CASIFTDRANTEAFF.

The chain combines TRBV5-1 with TRBJ2-3; no DNA is available, so the TRBD1 call from TCRdb remains unchecked. The length of the CDR3 is 17 residues. CDR1 and CDR2 (germline): SGHRS, YFSETQ. The CDR3: CASSSGGGGPGTDTQYF.

The rearrangement links TRBV5-1 to TRBJ1-5; the D call from TCRdb, TRBD1, cannot be confirmed without DNA. Germline-derived CDR1 and CDR2 are SGHRS and YFSETQ. CDR3 length equals 14 residues. Here the CDR3 reads CASSSRAGAQPQHF.

The V gene is TRBV7-9, the J gene TRBJ2-5. The CDR3 consists of 14 residues. Germline CDR1 and CDR2: SEHNR and FQNEAQ (reference sequence). CDR3 residues: CASGSHRDQETQYF.